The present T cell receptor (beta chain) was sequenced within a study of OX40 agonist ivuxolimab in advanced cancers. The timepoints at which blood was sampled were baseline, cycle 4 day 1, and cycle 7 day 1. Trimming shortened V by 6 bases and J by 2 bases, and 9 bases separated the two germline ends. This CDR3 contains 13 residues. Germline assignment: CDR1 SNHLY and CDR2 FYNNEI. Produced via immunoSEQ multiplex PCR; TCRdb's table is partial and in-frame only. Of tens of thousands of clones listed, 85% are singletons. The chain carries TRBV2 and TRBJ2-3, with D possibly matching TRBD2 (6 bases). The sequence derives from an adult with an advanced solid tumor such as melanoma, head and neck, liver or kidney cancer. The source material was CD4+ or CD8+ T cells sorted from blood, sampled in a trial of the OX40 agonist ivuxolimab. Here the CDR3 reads CASRGEVTDTQYF. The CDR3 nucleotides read TGTGCCAGCAGGGGGGAGGTCACAGATACGCAGTATTTT.